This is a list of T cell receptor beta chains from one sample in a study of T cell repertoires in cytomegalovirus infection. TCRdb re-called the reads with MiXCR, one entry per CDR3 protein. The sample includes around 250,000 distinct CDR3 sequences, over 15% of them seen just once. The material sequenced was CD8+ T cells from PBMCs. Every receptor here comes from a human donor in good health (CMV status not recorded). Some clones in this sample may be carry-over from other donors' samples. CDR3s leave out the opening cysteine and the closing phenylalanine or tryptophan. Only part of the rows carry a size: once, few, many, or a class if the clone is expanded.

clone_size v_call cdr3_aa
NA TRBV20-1 SAKSPGSSYEQY
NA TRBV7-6 ASSLVPGERETQY
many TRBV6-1 ATFGFGEQF
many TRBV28 ASSLGRGTGVYEQY
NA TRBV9 ASSVGAVRTEELF
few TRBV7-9 ASSYGERPYEQY
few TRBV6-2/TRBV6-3 ASSWDRSSNTEAF
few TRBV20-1 SARYFWRGVETQY
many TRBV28 ASSLQGQRADTDTQY
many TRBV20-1 SAGNLAGDDIAKNIQY
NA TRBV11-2 ASSQKDGWGDEQY
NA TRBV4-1 ASSQEDRAIEFYGYT
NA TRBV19 ASSFRTGENTEAF
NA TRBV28 ASSPEQGPSYNEQF
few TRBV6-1 ASSEAAGVLEAF
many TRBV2 ASSEWTGSYEQY
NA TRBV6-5 ASSRLAGAVYNEQF
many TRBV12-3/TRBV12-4 ASSAAGPGANVLT
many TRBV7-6 ASSLQGGGVYGYT
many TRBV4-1 ASSQQSTGIGTEAF
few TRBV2 ASRMGGGFDTEAF
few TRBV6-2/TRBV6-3 ASSYTKAYTGLF
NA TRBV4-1 ASSHLASSIAEAF
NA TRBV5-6 ASSGGASSYNEQF
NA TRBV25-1 ASSRRGETQY
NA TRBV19 ASSAVVGESYEQY
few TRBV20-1 SARDIGGLNTGELF
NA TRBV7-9 ASSLDSFNPPQH
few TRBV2 ASSEVRVRNQPQH
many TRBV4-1 ASSQHGTVSGNTEAF
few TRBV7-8 ASSLGGGPTEAF
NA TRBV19 ASSQGQGGWPDTQY
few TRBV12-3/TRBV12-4 ASSYRITYGYT